This T cell receptor beta chain appears in the sequencing data of a study of CD8+CD57+ T cells in acquired aplastic anemia (dated by TCRdb to the late 2010s). For context, the study as a whole: DNA extracted from sorted CD4+ and CD8+ cells had a mean of roughly 3 ug, with a range of roughly 0.2 to 27.4 ug. CD8+CD57+ expansion was defined as a frequency above the mean frequency observed in healthy subjects. Summary of the overall study and its limitations: Patients and healthy controls showed no significant difference in CD8+ Simpson's diversity (P=0.060). Nearly 30 CD8+ CDR3 sequences were found in both patients and controls but appeared to be highly expressed in patients and within the immunodominant clones of the patients.

The patients picked for sequencing were ones in whom flow cytometry had shown an expansion of CD8+CD57+ cells. Every patient had severe acquired aplastic anemia, diagnosed using the International Study of Aplastic Anemia and Agranulocytosis and Camitta criteria. No therapy had been received by the patients at the time of blood sampling. In this study, sorted CD4+ and CD8+ T cells from the blood of healthy subjects and of severe aplastic anemia patients had their TCR repertoires deep-sequenced. Patients were enrolled under clinicaltrials.gov protocols 00001620, 01623167, 00001397, 00071045, 00081523 and 00961064 in the USA. Ficoll-Paque density gradient centrifugation was used to isolate peripheral blood mononuclear cells. CD4+ and CD8+ T cells were sorted by FACS or magnetic beads before DNA extraction. A remark on this clonotype: Its antigen is unknown. Per-base qualities were not stored, and no clone one base away is much larger.

Genomic DNA was used as template for profiling of TCR beta VDJ combinations and CDR3 sequences. TCR repertoire sequencing was run on an Illumina HiSeq 2000. For the original study's pipeline: TRBV/TRBJ rearrangement plots, CDR3 size and DJ length profiles, and Simpson's diversity index were used to assess repertoires. The most abundant DNA sequence in the deep sequencing data was taken as the immunodominant clone. CDR3 amino acid sequences were checked for sharing across subjects and were also compared against the VDJdb database and published repertoires. The public reads were reanalyzed by TCRdb: fastp trimming at Q25, MiXCR alignment, in-frame beta chains only. Each record represents a unique CDR3 protein, reported with the most common genes and DNA among its rows. TCRdb's processing, not the authors', yielded these V and J calls. In this sample the table shows under 200,000 distinct CDR3 sequences, roughly half of which occur a single time. Of the sample, approximately 9.7% falls within the top ten clones.

The germline V gene specifies SNHLY as CDR1 and FYNNEI as CDR2. The CDR3 spans 14 residues, from the cysteine through the phenylalanine. Only the CDR3 portion is preserved as DNA: 42 bases, with reading frame beginning at the first base. Trimming costs V 1 base and J 11 bases, and their ends lie 14 bases apart. This clonotype was sampled from a human donor with aplastic anemia. What was sequenced was sorted CD4+, CD8+, or CD8+CD57+ T cells (not recorded which) from PBMCs. The chain is assembled from TRBV2 and TRBJ2-2; D gene: possibly TRBD2, on 6 matching bases. The CDR3 protein sequence reads: CASSEVRDSDELFF. The DNA sequence follows: TGTGCCAGCAGTGAAGTTCGGGACTCCGATGAGCTGTTTTTT.